This T cell receptor (beta chain) originates from a study of CD8+CD57+ T cells in acquired aplastic anemia. Genomic DNA, serving as template, underwent TCR beta VDJ and CDR3 profiling. TCRdb ran MiXCR on the reads and lists one entry per CDR3 protein. Of some 170,000 distinct CDR3 sequences in the sample, 40% to 50% were seen once. This clonotype was recorded once. Trimming took 5 bases from V and 3 from J, leaving 18 bases between them. The CDR3 length is 15 residues. Germline-derived CDR1 and CDR2 are DFQATT and SNEGSKA (reference sequence). All sequencing subjects had displayed CD8+CD57+ cell expansion on flow cytometry.

The sequence was collected from a human donor with aplastic anemia. The rearrangement uses TRBV20-1 and TRBJ2-3, with D tentatively TRBD1 or TRBD2 (5 bases each). The specimen was sorted CD4+, CD8+, or CD8+CD57+ T cells (not recorded which) from PBMCs. Written as DNA, the CDR3 is TGCAGTGCTCGATGGCCAGGGACCCCAACAGATACGCAGTATTTT. It codes for CSARWPGTPTDTQYF.